Listed below are T cell receptor beta chains from one sample, sequenced in a study of shared clonotypes between healthy human individuals. Libraries were prepared by immunoSEQ multiplex PCR; TCRdb keeps only in-frame clonotypes and omits some of them. The sample includes over a million clones, approximately 98% of them seen just once. Source material: naive CD4+ T cells sorted from blood. The receptors here all came from a man aged 30-40 years in good health. The CDR3 runs from the conserved cysteine through the conserved F or W. The D gene is left open where the match is weak. Clone size is stated in some rows and not others, as once, few, many or a class when expanded.

J	D	size	V	DNA	CDR3
TRBJ2-6	NA	NA	TRBV13	TGTGCCAGCAGCTTAGGTTCGGGCGCCCGATCTGGGGCCAACGTCCTGACTTTC	CASSLGSGARSGANVLTF
TRBJ1-2	TRBD1	NA	TRBV5-6	TGTGCCAGCAGCTCCAGGGGGCGCTGGGCCTATGGCTACACCTTC	CASSSRGRWAYGYTF
TRBJ2-7	TRBD2	NA	TRBV18	TGTGCCAGCTCACCAGGGCGGGAGTACCACGAGCAGTACTTC	CASSPGREYHEQYF
TRBJ2-5	NA	NA	TRBV27	TGTGCCACCCGGCCGGGCCCCCAGGCGACCCAGTACTTC	CATRPGPQATQYF
TRBJ2-1	NA	NA	TRBV9	TGTGCCAGCAGCGCTAGCCCCCGAGAACACAATGAGCAGTTCTTC	CASSASPREHNEQFF
TRBJ2-1	NA	NA	TRBV6-5	TGTGCCAGCAGTTACTCGAAGGGGTTCAATGAGCAGTTCTTC	CASSYSKGFNEQFF
TRBJ1-1	NA	NA	TRBV4-1	TGCGCCAGCAGCCAAGTATTATCGAACACTGAAGCTTTCTTT	CASSQVLSNTEAFF
TRBJ2-2	NA	NA	TRBV7-2	TGTGCCAGCAGCTTAGGTTTAGGGCGGACCGGGGAGCTGTTTTTT	CASSLGLGRTGELFF
TRBJ2-5	NA	NA	TRBV5-1	TGCGCCAGCAGCCTCTGGAGGCAAAATCAAGAGACCCAGTACTTC	CASSLWRQNQETQYF
TRBJ1-1	NA	NA	TRBV5-1	TGCGCCAGCAGCTTGGACACGACGGGCACTGAAGCTTTCTTT	CASSLDTTGTEAFF
TRBJ1-2	NA	NA	TRBV7-9	TGTGCCAGCAGCTCCCCAGGGAGAAACGACTATGGCTACACCTTC	CASSSPGRNDYGYTF
TRBJ2-1	TRBD2	NA	TRBV7-2	TGTGCCAGCAAAAGGGGGGGACTAGCGGGAGGATCGTACAATGAGCAGTTCTTC	CASKRGGLAGGSYNEQFF
TRBJ2-7	NA	NA	TRBV5-8	TGTGCCAGCAGCTTGGGGGGGAGGAACTACGAGCAGTACTTC	CASSLGGRNYEQYF
TRBJ2-1	TRBD2	NA	TRBV15	TGTGCCACCAGCAGAGCGAGGTCGGGGCTAGCGGGAGGAAGCTCCTACAATGAGCAGTTCTTC	CATSRARSGLAGGSSYNEQFF
TRBJ1-5	NA	once	TRBV5-6	TGTGCCAGCAGCCAAAGTCGGACAGTCAATCAGCCCCAGCATTTT	CASSQSRTVNQPQHF
TRBJ1-4	TRBD1	once	TRBV6-1	TGTGCCAGCAGTGTGAGCACAGGGGGTCGGGGTGAAAAACTGTTTTTT	CASSVSTGGRGEKLFF
TRBJ2-7	NA	NA	TRBV27	TGTGCCAGCGGGGACCTGGCCTACGAGCAGTACTTC	CASGDLAYEQYF
TRBJ2-3	NA	NA	TRBV18	TGTGCCAGCTCACCTATAACCAGCACAGATACGCAGTATTTT	CASSPITSTDTQYF
TRBJ2-7	NA	NA	TRBV6-5	TGTGCCAGCAGACGGAGGGACTACGAGCAGTACTTC	CASRRRDYEQYF
TRBJ2-3	TRBD2	NA	TRBV29-1	TGCAGCGTTGAAGTGGCGGGAGGAGATACGCAGTATTTT	CSVEVAGGDTQYF
TRBJ2-1	TRBD2	NA	TRBV29-1	TGCAGCGTTTGTAGCGGGTCGTCAAAGCGCAATGAGCAGTTCTTC	CSVCSGSSKRNEQFF
TRBJ1-1	NA	NA	TRBV7-9	TGTGCCAGCAGGTTGGGGACAATGGGCACTGAAGCTTTCTTT	CASRLGTMGTEAFF
TRBJ1-1	NA	NA	TRBV19	TGTGCCAGTAGTATAGATGGGTCGAACACTGAAGCTTTCTTT	CASSIDGSNTEAFF
TRBJ2-1	NA	NA	TRBV5-8	TGTGCCAGCAGCTCCGCTTGGGGGACATCCTCCTACAATGAGCAGTTCTTC	CASSSAWGTSSYNEQFF
TRBJ2-7	NA	NA	TRBV28	TGTGCCAGCAGCCGACCAAGGGCTTCCCACGAGCAGTACTTC	CASSRPRASHEQYF
TRBJ2-1	TRBD1	NA	TRBV18	TGTGCCAGCTCACCGAACAGGGGCAATGAGCAGTTCTTC	CASSPNRGNEQFF
TRBJ1-2	NA	NA	TRBV28	TGTGCCAGCAGTCCCCATTACCAGGGTGGCTACACCTTC	CASSPHYQGGYTF
TRBJ2-6	NA	NA	TRBV19	TGTGCCAGTATCCAATTCGGGACCAGACTCTCTGGGGCCAACGTCCTGACTTTC	CASIQFGTRLSGANVLTF
TRBJ2-2	TRBD1	NA	TRBV7-2	TGTGCCAGCAGCCTTCGACAGGGACCCGGGGAGCTGTTTTTT	CASSLRQGPGELFF
TRBJ2-1	NA	NA	TRBV2	TGTGCCAGCAGTGACCGCAGGGGAGGGGGTTACAATGAGCAGTTCTTC	CASSDRRGGGYNEQFF
TRBJ2-7	TRBD2	NA	TRBV15	TGTGCCACCAGCAGAGATCGCTTGGCGGGAGGGCCGAGCGAGCAGTACTTC	CATSRDRLAGGPSEQYF
TRBJ2-7	TRBD1	NA	TRBV10-3	TGTGCCATCAGTGAGACGGGACAGGGGAACTACGAGCAGTACTTC	CAISETGQGNYEQYF
TRBJ2-2	TRBD1	NA	TRBV10-3	TGTGCCATCAAACCGGGACAGGGTTCGAACACCGGGGAGCTGTTTTTT	CAIKPGQGSNTGELFF
TRBJ2-7	TRBD2	NA	TRBV19	TGTGCCAGTAGTCCCTTAGGAGCGGGAGCGAGTGAGCAGTACTTC	CASSPLGAGASEQYF
TRBJ2-7	TRBD1	NA	TRBV18	TGTGCCAGCTCACCTACTCAACAGGGGGCTGGTGAGCAGTACTTC	CASSPTQQGAGEQYF
TRBJ2-5	TRBD1	NA	TRBV29-1	TGCAGCGTAGCCGACAGGGGAGAGACCCAGTACTTC	CSVADRGETQYF
TRBJ2-7	NA	NA	TRBV6-1	TGTGCCAGCAGTGACGGCGGAAGCTCCTACGAGCAGTACTTC	CASSDGGSSYEQYF
TRBJ1-3	NA	NA	TRBV7-9	TGTGCCAGCAGCTTACGCGGAAACACCATATATTTT	CASSLRGNTIYF
TRBJ2-3	NA	NA	TRBV11-2	TGTGCCAGCAGCTTAGTTGAGGGGTATTGGAGCACAGATACGCAGTATTTT	CASSLVEGYWSTDTQYF
TRBJ2-7	TRBD2	NA	TRBV18	TGTGCCAGCTCACCGGAAACTAGCGGAATCTCCTACGAGCAGTACTTC	CASSPETSGISYEQYF
TRBJ2-7	TRBD2	NA	TRBV29-1	TGCAGCGCTAAAGGTACTAGCGGGACGTCCAACGAGCAGTACTTC	CSAKGTSGTSNEQYF
TRBJ1-5	NA	NA	TRBV9	TGTGCCAGCAGCGGAGAAAATCAGCCCCAGCATTTT	CASSGENQPQHF
TRBJ2-1	NA	NA	TRBV14	TGTGCCAGCAGCCAAGGGGTTGGATGGGTCGACAGAGCCCAGCCTCGGGGCTACAATGAGCAGTTCTTC	CASSQGVGWVDRAQPRGYNEQFF
TRBJ2-5	NA	NA	TRBV9	TGTGCCAGCAGCGTAGGACCCAAAGGGTGGGAGACCCAGTACTTC	CASSVGPKGWETQYF
TRBJ2-1	TRBD2	NA	TRBV28	TGTGCCAGCAGTGTCGCGGGAGGGACCTCCTACAATGAGCAGTTCTTC	CASSVAGGTSYNEQFF
TRBJ2-3	NA	NA	TRBV7-6	TGTGCCAGCAGCTTGGGATCCGGGAGCTACACAGATACGCAGTATTTT	CASSLGSGSYTDTQYF
TRBJ2-1	NA	NA	TRBV10-3	TGTGCCATCAGTGAGACCTTGGCCGACCCCAGCAATGAGCAGTTCTTC	CAISETLADPSNEQFF
TRBJ1-2	TRBD1	NA	TRBV7-2	TGTGCCAGCAGACCGGGACAGGGTTTCAACTATGGCTACACCTTC	CASRPGQGFNYGYTF
TRBJ1-2	NA	few	TRBV5-4	TGTGCCAGCAGCTCCATTGACAGCTACTATGGCTACACCTTC	CASSSIDSYYGYTF
TRBJ1-1	NA	NA	TRBV7-2	TGTGCCAGCAGCCTTAGACAGGTGTTTGCTGAAGCTTTCTTT	CASSLRQVFAEAFF
TRBJ2-3	NA	NA	TRBV18	TGTGCCAGCTCACCACGGGTGCGGGACCTCACAGATACGCAGTATTTT	CASSPRVRDLTDTQYF
TRBJ2-7	TRBD1	NA	TRBV10-3	TGTGCCATCAGTTCCTGGGGGGACAGGTCCTACGAGCAGTACTTC	CAISSWGDRSYEQYF
TRBJ2-7	TRBD1	NA	TRBV29-1	TGCAGCGTTGAAGCCCAGCGACAGGGGAGATACGAGCAGTACTTC	CSVEAQRQGRYEQYF
TRBJ2-5	TRBD2	NA	TRBV7-9	TGTGCCAGCAGCCCGACTAGCGGGAAAGAGACCCAGTACTTC	CASSPTSGKETQYF
TRBJ2-3	NA	NA	TRBV7-9	TGTGCCAGCACCCCCCAACGCCCCACCACAGATACGCAGTATTTT	CASTPQRPTTDTQYF
TRBJ2-3	NA	NA	TRBV18	TGTGCCAGCTCACCAATATCGGCAGATACGCAGTATTTT	CASSPISADTQYF
TRBJ2-2	NA	NA	TRBV18	TGTGCCAGCTCACCTTCGGGACCGACGAACACCGGGGAGCTGTTTTTT	CASSPSGPTNTGELFF
TRBJ1-1	NA	NA	TRBV6-7	TGTGCCAGCAGTTACTCGAGAAGTCCAAACACTGAAGCTTTCTTT	CASSYSRSPNTEAFF
TRBJ1-4	NA	NA	TRBV6-6	TGTGCCAGCAGGCAGGGGACCCCTAATGAAAAACTGTTTTTT	CASRQGTPNEKLFF